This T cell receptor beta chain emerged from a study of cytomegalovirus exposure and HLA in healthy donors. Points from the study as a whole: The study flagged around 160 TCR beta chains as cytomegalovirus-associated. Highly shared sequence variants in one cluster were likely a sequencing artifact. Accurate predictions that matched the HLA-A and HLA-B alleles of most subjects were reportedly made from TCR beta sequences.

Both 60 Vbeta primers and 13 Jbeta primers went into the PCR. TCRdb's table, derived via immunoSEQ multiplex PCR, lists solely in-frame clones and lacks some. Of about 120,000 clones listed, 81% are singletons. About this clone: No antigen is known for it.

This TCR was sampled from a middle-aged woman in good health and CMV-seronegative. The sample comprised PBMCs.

The CDR3 reads CAWTPGQGGTEAFF. The CDR3 bases are TGTGCCTGGACCCCGGGACAGGGGGGCACTGAAGCTTTCTTT. The J gene is TRBJ1-1, the V gene TRBV30; 11 nucleotides align to TRBD1. After removal of 4 bases from V and 4 bases from J, the junction contained 5 bases not matched to a gene. The CDR3 loop spans 14 amino acids. CDR1 and CDR2 (germline): GTSNPN, SVGIG (reference sequence). The complete variable domain, with remaining parts taken from reference TRBV30 and TRBJ1-1, reads SQTIHQWPATLVQPVGSPLSLECTVEGTSNPNLYWYRQAAGRGLQLLFYSVGIGQISSEVPQNLSASRPQDRQFILSSKKLLLSDSGFYLCAWTPGQGGTEAFFGQGTRLTVV.